The 13 T cell receptor beta chains below were found in one sample sequenced in a study of shared clonotypes between healthy human individuals. Using immunoSEQ multiplex PCR, the repertoire was profiled, and TCRdb retains in-frame clones only, with some absent. The sample has about 1 million clones, more than 65% seen once. Sequencing was performed on memory CD4+ T cells sorted from blood. The subset was: CD45RA-negative fraction. The receptors were gathered from a young man in good health.

For this clone: This same CDR3 is encoded by further DNA sequences in the sample. The CDR3 nucleotides are TGTGCCAGTAGTATCGGGCAGGCTTACGAGCAGTACTTC. This gives the protein CASSIGQAYEQYF. The V call is TRBV19, the J call TRBJ2-7; D not certain. Germline V gene lookup returns CDR1 LNHDA and CDR2 SQIVND (reference sequence). V was trimmed by 3 bases and J by 4 bases, leaving 10 bases between them. The CDR3 contains 13 residues.

V and J are TRBV9 and TRBJ1-5; D is unclear. Germline CDR1 and CDR2: SGDLS and YYNGEE. V was pared by 4 bases and J by 7 bases, with 12 bases between. This CDR3 has 13 residues. In DNA, the CDR3 is TGTGCCAGCAGCCTAGACCTGGGGCAGCCCCAGCATTTT. It is translated as CASSLDLGQPQHF.

This clone turned up a few times. The chain couples TRBV14 to TRBJ1-2; tentatively, D is TRBD1 (5 bases). The CDR3 has 12 amino acids. Germline CDR1 SGHDN, CDR2 FVKESK. With 6 bases removed from V and 9 bases from J, the gap between germline ends came to 14 bases. The CDR3 DNA follows: TGTGCCAGCAGTCAGCAGGGTAGTAGCTACACCTTC. Translated, it gives CASSQQGSSYTF.

In this sample, this clone turned up many times. This chain links TRBV27 with TRBJ2-1; possibly TRBD1 for D (7 bases). Germline lookup yields CDR1 MNHEY and CDR2 SMNVEV (reference sequence). V was shortened by 6 bases and J by 0 bases, with 15 bases between the two germline ends. The CDR3 spans 16 residues. The CDR3 bases are TGTGCCAGCAGATGGCAGGGGGGCAGCTCCTACAATGAGCAGTTCTTC. Translating gives CASRWQGGSSYNEQFF.

The chain combines TRBV30 with TRBJ2-7, with 8 bases matching TRBD1. CDR3 size: 11 residues. Germline V gives CDR1 GTSNPN, CDR2 SVGIG (reference sequence). V lost 7 bases and J lost 5; bases outside the gene matches: 4. The DNA for the CDR3 is TGTGCCTTAGACAGGGGCCACGAGCAGTACTTC. Encoded protein: CALDRGHEQYF.

This rearrangement joins TRBV5-4 to TRBJ2-2, with 12 bases identical to TRBD2. J gave up 4 bases and V 4 bases, and 8 bases lay outside the gene matches. CDR1 and CDR2 from the germline V gene are SGHNT and YYREEE (reference sequence). The CDR3 is 17 amino acids. For the CDR3, the DNA is TGTGCCAGCAGCCCGCCGACTAGCGGGAGTATCACCGGGGAGCTGTTTTTT. Encoded protein: CASSPPTSGSITGELFF. Filled out from reference TRBV5-4 and TRBJ2-2, the complete variable domain reads ETGVTQSPTHLIKTRGQQVTLRCSSQSGHNTVSWYQQALGQGPQFIFQYYREEENGRGNFPPRFSGLQFPNYSSELNVNALELDDSALYLCASSPPTSGSITGELFFGEGSRLTVL.

The chain couples TRBV2 to TRBJ1-4, with TRBD1 identical over 7 bases. The V segment lost 3 bases and the J segment 1 base; nucleotides outside the gene matches: 11. The CDR3 has 18 residues. Germline V CDR1 and CDR2: SNHLY, FYNNEI. The CDR3 DNA sequence: TGTGCCAGCAGTGATACCTCGGGCAGGGGGAGAACTAATGAAAAACTGTTTTTT. Translation gives CASSDTSGRGRTNEKLFF.

The V gene is TRBV6-5, the J gene TRBJ1-2; 7 bases map to TRBD1. Germline V gene lookup returns CDR1 MNHEY and CDR2 SVGAGI. The CDR3 covers 15 residues. Losses at the gene ends were 5 bases for V and 2 bases for J; bases not matched to a gene: 8. The CDR3 region is CASSGQAPFNYGYTF. CDR3 bases: TGTGCCAGCAGTGGACAGGCCCCCTTCAACTATGGCTACACCTTC.

The rearrangement links TRBV4-3 to TRBJ2-6, with 7 bases lining up with TRBD2. In germline, CDR1 is LGHNA, CDR2 YSLEER. The CDR3 is 17 residues long. Unmatched junction bases numbered 7, after V lost 3 bases and J lost 2 bases. The CDR3 DNA sequence: TGCGCCAGCAGCCAGGAGTTCCGGGGGGCTGGGGCCAACGTCCTGACTTTC. It is translated as CASSQEFRGAGANVLTF.

The rearrangement links TRBV2 to TRBJ2-7, with TRBD2 matching over 12 bases. Germline V gene sequence: CDR1 SNHLY, CDR2 FYNNEI. The CDR3 totals 14 residues. The trim removed 6 bases at V and 4 bases at J, leaving 4 bases unmatched. CDR3 in DNA: TGTGCCAGCAGAGCGACTAGCGGGGGATACGAGCAGTACTTC. This gives the protein CASRATSGGYEQYF.

This chain uses TRBV5-4 with TRBJ1-6; 8 nucleotides align to TRBD1. CDR1 is SGHNT and CDR2 is YYREEE in the germline V gene (reference sequence). The length of the CDR3 is 15 residues. After removal of 0 bases from V and 9 bases from J, the junction contained 5 bases not matched to a gene. CDR3 bases: TGTGCCAGCAGCTTGGAGCAGGGGGCGGGTTCACCCCTCCACTTT. Protein sequence: CASSLEQGAGSPLHF. Full variable domain (outside the CDR3, taken from reference TRBV5-4 and TRBJ1-6): ETGVTQSPTHLIKTRGQQVTLRCSSQSGHNTVSWYQQALGQGPQFIFQYYREEENGRGNFPPRFSGLQFPNYSSELNVNALELDDSALYLCASSLEQGAGSPLHFGNGTRLTVT.

V usage is TRBV30 and J usage is TRBJ2-5; TRBD1 matches 11 bases. The germline V gene encodes CDR1 GTSNPN and CDR2 SVGIG (reference sequence). The CDR3 spans 14 residues. V lost 2 bases, J lost 4 bases, and 3 bases stayed unmatched. The CDR3 protein is CAWSMGQGVETQYF. CDR3 bases: TGTGCCTGGAGTATGGGACAGGGGGTAGAGACCCAGTACTTC.

With respect to this clone: Within the sample, other DNA sequences also encode this same CDR3. V is TRBV6-5 and J is TRBJ2-5; D is uncertain. CDR1 is MNHEY, CDR2 SVGAGI, per germline. The CDR3 is 11 residues long. Trimming removed 5 bases from V and 5 bases from J, with 6 bases in between. The CDR3 here is CASSDLETQYF. The CDR3 coding sequence is TGTGCCAGCAGTGACCTGGAGACCCAGTACTTC.